The TCR beta chain under discussion was sequenced for a study of T-cell reconstitution after alpha-beta-depleted transplantation in children. Findings and caveats of the study: Diversity of TCRbeta at day 60 was high in some patients, arising from surviving recipient T cells and thymic progenitors. Newly generated T cells supplied most T-cell counts and diversity one year post-transplant. Reportedly, alpha-beta T cells present about two months post-transplant originated from several hundred expanded clones of graft origin.

This clonotype appeared many times. Its antigen remains unidentified. Unique molecular identifiers were used to barcode this TCRbeta library. TCRdb re-derived calls from the PCR reads in MiXCR, one entry per CDR3 protein. The sample has over 450,000 distinct CDR3 sequences; roughly a tenth are singletons. The input for sequencing was PBMCs, taken before TCRalphabeta/CD19-depleted stem cell transplant. The receptor's source is a child aged 2 to 9 with inherited bone marrow failure, due to receive a stem cell transplant.

In DNA, the CDR3 is TGTGCCAGCAGCGTAGTGGCAGTCCGTTCCTACGAGCAGTACTTC. Protein: CASSVVAVRSYEQYF. J is TRBJ2-7 and V is TRBV9; D remains unclear. Germline V lookup: CDR1 SGDLS, CDR2 YYNGEE. This CDR3 has 15 amino acids. V lost 0 bases to trimming and J lost 1 base, with 11 bases between them.